Listed below are T cell receptor beta chains from one sample, sequenced in a study of cytotoxic CD8 clonotypes in ibrutinib-treated CLL. Here immunoSEQ multiplex PCR was the method, and the copy in TCRdb shows in-frame clones only, minus some. The sample lists roughly 250,000 clones, 70% seen once, with just over 15% in the top ten. The sample was PBMCs, taken after 24 months of ibrutinib treatment. All receptors derive from a human donor with chronic lymphocytic leukemia. CDR3s include the opening cysteine and the closing phenylalanine or tryptophan. The D gene is left open where the match is weak. Part of the rows lack a size; the others show once, few, many or a class for expanded clones.

V gene,J gene,clone size,CDR3 length,D gene,CDR3 DNA,CDR3 protein
TRBV18,TRBJ2-7,NA,13,NA,TGTGCCAGCTCACCACCGCAAGTCAACGAGCAGTACTTC,CASSPPQVNEQYF
TRBV7-9,TRBJ1-1,once,14,NA,TGTGCCAGCAGCCTAACCTCAGGAGGAAGAGAGGCTTTCTTT,CASSLTSGGREAFF
TRBV9,TRBJ1-1,few,17,NA,TGTGCCAGCAGCGTAGGAGTCGATTCCGACGTGAACACTGAAGCTTTCTTT,CASSVGVDSDVNTEAFF
TRBV7-2,TRBJ2-7,NA,16,TRBD1,TGTGCCAGCAGCTTAACCGGCGACAGGGAGCGTGGCGAGCAGTACTTC,CASSLTGDRERGEQYF
TRBV28,TRBJ2-5,NA,16,NA,TGTGCCAGCAGCCCCAGTGGGGTATCTAGGCAAGAGACCCAGTACTTC,CASSPSGVSRQETQYF
TRBV5-1,TRBJ2-7,NA,15,NA,TGCGCCAGCAGACAATCCGACTCCCTCCCCCACGAGCAGTACTTC,CASRQSDSLPHEQYF
TRBV27,TRBJ1-2,NA,19,NA,TGTGCCAGCAGTTCCAATAACCGGGGGGAGACAGGCCGGATTTATGGCTACACCTTC,CASSSNNRGETGRIYGYTF
TRBV19,TRBJ1-5,NA,14,NA,TGTGCCAGTAAGGGCGGGGGGGGTAATCAGCCCCAGCATTTT,CASKGGGGNQPQHF
TRBV5-1,TRBJ1-5,NA,15,TRBD1,TGCGCCAGCAGACTCAACAGGGGGCTCAATCAGCCCCAGCATTTT,CASRLNRGLNQPQHF
TRBV13,TRBJ2-7,once,14,NA,TGTGCCAGCAGCTTAGGGGTGGGTGTACACGAGCAGTACTTC,CASSLGVGVHEQYF
TRBV5-1,TRBJ2-1,few,14,NA,TGCGCCAGCAGAGGGAGCGGGTTCTACAATGAGCAGTTCTTC,CASRGSGFYNEQFF
TRBV27,TRBJ1-1,NA,13,NA,TGTGCCAGCAGACCGGGGAGTTTGGCTGAAGCTTTCTTT,CASRPGSLAEAFF
TRBV28,TRBJ2-2,once,15,NA,TGTGCCAGCAGTTTGGATGGTATAAACACCGGGGAGCTGTTTTTT,CASSLDGINTGELFF
TRBV5-1,TRBJ2-3,few,14,TRBD1,TGCGCCAGCAGCTCTTTACAGGGGACAGATACGCAGTATTTT,CASSSLQGTDTQYF
TRBV7-9,TRBJ2-5,NA,15,TRBD1,TGTGCCAGCAGCTGGGGACAGGGGATCCAAGAGACCCAGTACTTC,CASSWGQGIQETQYF
TRBV19,TRBJ2-4,NA,14,TRBD1,TGTGCCAGTAGTATTAGGGACAGGGGGGGCATTCAGTACTTC,CASSIRDRGGIQYF
TRBV27,TRBJ2-7,few,13,NA,TGTGCCAGCAGTTTGGGGGGCGGTTACGAGCAGTACTTC,CASSLGGGYEQYF
TRBV7-2,TRBJ2-3,NA,17,TRBD2,TGTGCCAGCAGCTTAATCGGGACTAGCGGGAGTTCGAATACGCAGTATTTT,CASSLIGTSGSSNTQYF